Listed here are 28 T cell receptor beta chains from one sample, sequenced in a study of cytomegalovirus exposure and HLA in healthy donors. In the PCR, 60 Vbeta and 13 Jbeta primers were used. The method was immunoSEQ multiplex PCR; TCRdb's version includes in-frame clones alone and lacks a portion of them. The sample contains more than 65,000 clones, approximately 83% of which appear only once. Specimen: PBMCs. Receptor source: a man aged 35-49 years in good health and CMV-seronegative.

CDR3 amino acids: CASSLGVNYGYTF. DNA for the CDR3: TGCGCCAGCAGCTTGGGCGTTAACTATGGCTACACCTTC. The V and J genes are TRBV5-1 and TRBJ1-2; D remains ambiguous. The V and J ends lost 0 bases and 1 base respectively, with 4 bases between them. CDR1 and CDR2 (germline): SGHRS, YFSETQ. This CDR3 contains 13 residues.

The chain is built from TRBV4-1 and TRBJ1-6; 10 bases map to TRBD1. Losses at the gene ends were 4 bases for V and 10 bases for J; bases not matched to a gene: 13. The CDR3 consists of 17 residues. Germline assignment: CDR1 MGHRA and CDR2 YSYEKL. The CDR3 loop is CASSPLAGTGVGSPLHF. The CDR3 nucleotides are TGCGCCAGCAGCCCATTAGCTGGGACAGGGGTCGGGTCACCCCTCCACTTT.

The chain joins TRBV7-6 to TRBJ1-1; 7 bases fit TRBD1. Germline CDR1 SGHVS, CDR2 FNYEAQ. J lost 7 bases, V lost 2 bases, and 4 bases had no gene match. The CDR3 covers 13 residues. CDR3 sequence: CASSLWQGDEAFF. In nucleotides, the CDR3 is TGTGCCAGCAGCTTATGGCAGGGGGATGAAGCTTTCTTT.

This rearrangement joins TRBV27 to TRBJ1-5; D gene unclear. From germline, CDR1 is MNHEY and CDR2 SMNVEV (reference sequence). V lost 2 bases and J 3 bases, leaving 11 bases between the germline ends. The CDR3 loop spans 15 amino acids. The CDR3 is CASSLGPGYNQPQHF. The CDR3 coding sequence is TGTGCCAGCAGTTTAGGCCCAGGATACAATCAGCCCCAGCATTTT.

The genes are TRBV18 and TRBJ1-6; 8 nucleotides agree with TRBD1. Per germline, CDR1 KGHSH and CDR2 LQKENI. The J segment lost 9 bases and the V segment lost 3 bases, leaving 7 bases of the junction unmatched. This CDR3 is 15 amino acids long. CDR3 loop: CASSPSGTGISPLHF. The CDR3 DNA reads as TGTGCCAGCTCACCGTCGGGGACAGGTATTTCACCCCTCCACTTT.

This rearrangement joins TRBV11-2 to TRBJ2-5; D possibly corresponds to TRBD2 (6 bases). The CDR3 has 16 residues. The V gene's germline CDR1 is SGHAT and CDR2 FQNNGV. V dropped 5 bases and J dropped 1 base, with 17 bases sitting between them. CDR3 sequence reads: CASSPRGPGVQETQYF. The CDR3 nucleotides read TGTGCCAGCAGCCCGAGGGGACCGGGGGTCCAAGAGACCCAGTACTTC.

This rearrangement joins TRBV5-1 to TRBJ1-1; no clear D. The CDR3 covers 14 residues. Trimming removed 0 bases from V and 2 bases from J, with 8 bases in between. Germline loops: CDR1 SGHRS, CDR2 YFSETQ. The CDR3 DNA follows: TGCGCCAGCAGCTTGGCCCCAGTAAACACTGAAGCTTTCTTT. It translates to CASSLAPVNTEAFF.

The CDR3 sequence: CASSPTPTPGTASYTF. CDR3 DNA sequence: TGTGCCAGCAGTCCAACCCCCACCCCTGGGACAGCTAGCTACACCTTC. The chain recombines TRBV2 with TRBJ1-2, with 7 bases lining up with TRBD1. This CDR3 comprises 16 residues. CDR1 is SNHLY and CDR2 is FYNNEI in the germline V gene. V trimming: 5 bases; J trimming: 9 bases; junction bases outside the gene matches: 18.

This clone was counted a single time. A junction end diverges from the germline sequence, so it may reflect a read error. The rearrangement joins TRBV6-1 to TRBJ2-7; D possibly corresponds to TRBD2 (5 bases). Germline V gene data show CDR1 as MNHNS and CDR2 as SASEGT. This CDR3 spans 16 amino acids. The CDR3 bases are TGTGCCGGCAGTGAATGGGGTCGGGGTAACGCCTACGAGCAGTACTTC. It codes for CAGSEWGRGNAYEQYF.

The V and J genes are TRBV5-1 and TRBJ2-3, with D maybe TRBD2 (5 bases). The V end lost 0 bases, the J end lost 3 bases, and 8 bases lay between the germline ends. The CDR3 covers 14 residues. The V gene's germline CDR1 is SGHRS and CDR2 YFSETQ. CDR3 amino acids: CASSLVGVTDTQYF. CDR3 DNA: TGCGCCAGCAGCTTGGTCGGGGTAACAGATACGCAGTATTTT. Full variable domain (rest looked up from reference TRBV5-1 and TRBJ2-3): KAGVTQTPRYLIKTRGQQVTLSCSPISGHRSVSWYQQTPGQGLQFLFEYFSETQRNKGNFPGRFSGRQFSNSRSEMNVSTLELGDSALYLCASSLVGVTDTQYFGPGTRLTVL.

V and J are TRBV7-9 and TRBJ2-7; tentative D call: TRBD2 (5 bases). The CDR3 loop spans 14 amino acids. Per the germline V gene, CDR1 is SEHNR and CDR2 is FQNEAQ (reference sequence). With 2 bases removed from V and 7 bases from J, the gap between germline ends came to 15 bases. This CDR3 reads CASSLPLDSGEQYF. The CDR3 bases are TGTGCCAGCAGCTTACCCTTGGACTCGGGGGAGCAGTACTTC.

The chain couples TRBV4-1 to TRBJ1-4; perhaps TRBD1 as D (5 bases). Germline CDR1 and CDR2: MGHRA and YSYEKL. Deletions cut 6 bases from V and 1 base from J, with 15 bases between. The CDR3 is 16 residues long. CDR3 bases: TGCGCCAGCAGACCGGACACTGTAAGAACTAATGAAAAACTGTTTTTT. The encoded protein is CASRPDTVRTNEKLFF.

The rearrangement uses TRBV5-4 and TRBJ1-2; 8 bases align to TRBD1. CDR1 and CDR2 (germline): SGHNT, YYREEE (reference sequence). The CDR3 has 14 amino acids. Unmatched junction bases numbered 7, after V lost 2 bases and J lost 7 bases. The CDR3 is CASSFSGGVSGYTF. CDR3 sequence (DNA): TGTGCCAGCAGCTTCTCAGGGGGCGTTAGTGGCTACACCTTC.

The chain has TRBV7-2 and TRBJ1-4, with D perhaps TRBD1 (5 bases). The CDR3 is made up of 14 amino acids. The V end was cut by 1 base, the J end by 8 bases, with 11 bases between. Germline V gives CDR1 SGHTA, CDR2 FQGNSA. The CDR3 region is CASSLVRGREKLFF. CDR3 in DNA: TGTGCCAGCAGCTTAGTAAGGGGCCGCGAAAAACTGTTTTTT.

CDR3 DNA sequence: TGTGCCAGCAGCTGGTGGGGGACAGGGGATGCAGATACGCAGTATTTT. Residues: CASSWWGTGDADTQYF. This chain connects TRBV5-6 to TRBJ2-3, with TRBD1 identical over 10 bases. The CDR3 totals 16 residues. With V trimmed by 3 bases and J by 4 bases, 8 bases remained unmatched. The germline V gene has CDR1 SGHDT and CDR2 YYEEEE. Together with reference TRBV5-6 and TRBJ2-3, the CDR3 gives the full variable domain: DAGVTQSPTHLIKTRGQQVTLRCSPKSGHDTVSWYQQALGQGPQFIFQYYEEEERQRGNFPDRFSGHQFPNYSSELNVNALLLGDSALYLCASSWWGTGDADTQYFGPGTRLTVL.

The DNA for the CDR3 is TGTGCCAGCAGCTTAGCGGGTTCCCGCGCCCCCCAGTACTTC. Translation: CASSLAGSRAPQYF. This chain connects TRBV11-2 to TRBJ2-5; no firm D call. Looked up from germline, CDR1 is SGHAT and CDR2 is FQNNGV. The CDR3 consists of 14 residues. V lost 1 base, J lost 9 bases, and 15 bases lay in between.

The V gene is TRBV10-1, the J gene TRBJ1-2; 11 bases align to TRBD1. After removal of 6 bases from V and 8 bases from J, the junction contained 8 bases not matched to a gene. The V gene's germline CDR1 is WNHNN and CDR2 SYGVQD (reference sequence). The CDR3 is made up of 14 amino acids. DNA for the CDR3: TGCGCCAGCAGCTGGGACAGGGGGGGAAGAGGCTACACCTTC. It yields the protein CASSWDRGGRGYTF.

The V gene is TRBV5-4, the J gene TRBJ2-5; D possibly corresponds to TRBD1 (6 bases). There are 13 residues in the CDR3. The germline gives CDR1 SGHNT, CDR2 YYREEE (reference sequence). The germline V and J ends were trimmed by 0 bases and 5 bases, with 8 bases remaining between them. This chain's CDR3 is CASSLDRDETQYF. In nucleotides, the CDR3 is TGTGCCAGCAGCTTGGACAGGGACGAGACCCAGTACTTC.

The rearrangement uses TRBV19 and TRBJ1-5, with 10 bases identical to TRBD1. CDR3 length: 15 residues. V shed 1 base and J 14 bases; nucleotides not matched to a gene: 11. Germline CDR1 and CDR2: LNHDA and SQIVND (reference sequence). CDR3 sequence (DNA): TGTGCCAGTAGTATAGTCTCTTCCGGGACAGGGGAGGAGCATTTT. Translation gives CASSIVSSGTGEEHF.

The chain recombines TRBV5-1 with TRBJ2-2; 11 bases agree with TRBD2. The CDR3 length is 16 residues. The trim removed 3 bases at V and 1 base at J, leaving 2 bases unmatched. The germline V gene has CDR1 SGHRS and CDR2 YFSETQ. The CDR3 bases are TGCGCCAGCAGCTCCGGACTAGCGGGGAACACCGGGGAGCTGTTTTTT. Protein: CASSSGLAGNTGELFF. Full variable domain (missing parts from reference TRBV5-1 and TRBJ2-2): KAGVTQTPRYLIKTRGQQVTLSCSPISGHRSVSWYQQTPGQGLQFLFEYFSETQRNKGNFPGRFSGRQFSNSRSEMNVSTLELGDSALYLCASSSGLAGNTGELFFGEGSRLTVL.

The chain carries TRBV18 and TRBJ1-2; 8 nucleotides line up with TRBD1. The CDR3 contains 16 residues. The junction had 9 bases not matched to a gene; V was cut back by 4 bases and J by 2 bases. Per germline, CDR1 KGHSH and CDR2 LQKENI. As DNA, the CDR3 is TGTGCCAGCTCACGAACTTTAGGACAGGGAAACTATGGCTACACCTTC. Its protein product is CASSRTLGQGNYGYTF. The entire variable domain, with the rest obtained from reference TRBV18 and TRBJ1-2, is as follows: NAGVMQNPRHLVRRRGQEARLRCSPMKGHSHVYWYRQLPEEGLKFMVYLQKENIIDESGMPKERFSAEFPKEGPSILRIQQVVRGDSAAYFCASSRTLGQGNYGYTFGSGTRLTVV.

The V call is TRBV7-2, the J call TRBJ1-4, with 9 nucleotides matching TRBD1. The CDR3 length is 14 residues. The trim removed 5 bases at V and 11 bases at J, leaving 9 bases unmatched. Germline values: CDR1 SGHTA, CDR2 FQGNSA. The CDR3 loop is CASSRGGQGEKLFF. Written as DNA, the CDR3 is TGTGCCAGCAGCAGGGGGGGACAGGGTGAGAAACTGTTTTTT.

This clone occurred a few times. Additional DNA sequences in this sample encode the identical CDR3. The chain uses TRBV6-5 and TRBJ2-7; 9 nucleotides agree with TRBD1. V shed 0 bases and J 1 base; nucleotides not matched to a gene: 1. The germline gives CDR1 MNHEY, CDR2 SVGAGI. The CDR3 consists of 15 residues. CDR3 nucleotides: TGTGCCAGCAGTTACTCCGGGACAGGGTCCTACGAGCAGTACTTC. This gives the protein CASSYSGTGSYEQYF.

V usage is TRBV12-5 and J usage is TRBJ2-3, with D hard to call. The germline gives CDR1 LGHNT, CDR2 FRNRAP. Trimming took 6 bases from V and 3 from J, leaving 10 bases between them. This CDR3 has 13 amino acids. The CDR3 is CASGAEVTDTQYF. Written as DNA, the CDR3 is TGTGCTAGTGGGGCGGAAGTTACAGATACGCAGTATTTT.

CDR3 coding DNA: TGTGCCAGCTCACCACCGGTTCGGGGAGGGACCAAAAACATTCAGTACTTC. The encoded protein is CASSPPVRGGTKNIQYF. This chain connects TRBV18 to TRBJ2-4, with 7 nucleotides matching TRBD2. V lost 0 bases to trimming and J lost 2 bases; unmatched junction nucleotides: 7. The CDR3 consists of 17 residues. The V gene's germline CDR1 is KGHSH and CDR2 LQKENI. The full variable domain, completed using reference TRBV18 and TRBJ2-4, is NAGVMQNPRHLVRRRGQEARLRCSPMKGHSHVYWYRQLPEEGLKFMVYLQKENIIDESGMPKERFSAEFPKEGPSILRIQQVVRGDSAAYFCASSPPVRGGTKNIQYFGAGTRLSVL.

This chain joins TRBV6-5 and TRBJ1-2, with 7 bases lining up with TRBD1. V dropped 4 bases and J dropped 6; count of bases not matched to a gene: 5. There are 13 residues in the CDR3. The germline V gene encodes CDR1 MNHEY and CDR2 SVGAGI. CDR3 protein: CASSFLGQDGYTF. CDR3 sequence (DNA): TGTGCCAGCAGTTTTCTTGGACAGGATGGCTACACCTTC.

The rearrangement links TRBV7-9 to TRBJ1-1; 8 bases align to TRBD1. V lost 6 bases and J lost 2; bases outside the gene matches: 5. This CDR3 has 14 amino acids. The germline gives CDR1 SEHNR, CDR2 FQNEAQ (reference sequence). DNA of the CDR3: TGTGCCAGCAGTCGGACAGGGTCCAACACTGAAGCTTTCTTT. As protein: CASSRTGSNTEAFF.

The rearrangement links TRBV18 to TRBJ1-1; 8 positions match TRBD1. The CDR3 sequence is 16 residues long. J lost 5 bases, V lost 2 bases, and 10 bases had no gene match. Germline V gene lookup returns CDR1 KGHSH and CDR2 LQKENI. DNA for the CDR3: TGTGCCAGCTCACCAGAAGGACAGGGCTTTGGGACTGAAGCTTTCTTT. It encodes CASSPEGQGFGTEAFF.